The next 27 T cell receptor beta chains were all read from a single sample in a study of blood T cell repertoires in COVID-19. Repertoires were generated with immunoSEQ multiplex PCR, while TCRdb's copy carries only in-frame clones and drops some. The sample lists about 69,000 clones; 90% were seen once. Material: peripheral blood. These receptors came from a young woman with acute or convalescent COVID-19.

The chain joins TRBV2 to TRBJ1-1; maybe TRBD1 (6 bases). Germline V gene lookup returns CDR1 SNHLY and CDR2 FYNNEI. There are 13 residues in the CDR3. The V end was cut by 7 bases, the J end by 10 bases, with 19 bases between. The CDR3 sequence is CASNNDLQGGAFF. DNA for the CDR3: TGTGCCAGCAATAACGATCTACAGGGTGGAGCTTTCTTT.

V and J are TRBV21-1 and TRBJ1-5; the D call of TRBD1 is as the table states it, not checked on the DNA. TRBV21-1 is a listed pseudogene. The CDR3 has 15 amino acids. The DNA of the CDR3 is TGTGCCCCCCACGGGACAGGGGGCGTTGGTCAGCCCCAGCATTTT. Translated: CAPHGTGGVGQPQHF.

The V call is TRBV18, the J call TRBJ1-4, with D uncertain. Deletions cut 6 bases from V and 5 bases from J, with 13 bases between. CDR1 and CDR2 from the germline V gene are KGHSH and LQKENI. This CDR3 region has 14 residues. The CDR3 loop is CASSADGVNEKLFF. CDR3 bases: TGTGCCAGCTCCGCCGACGGGGTAAATGAAAAACTGTTTTTT.

The chain links TRBV15 to TRBJ2-7; weak D call: TRBD2 (7 bases). From germline, CDR1 is LNHNV and CDR2 YYDKDF (reference sequence). CDR3 length: 15 residues. V was clipped by 0 bases and J by 5 bases, with 14 bases between them. CDR3 in amino acids: CATSREGRGGNEQYF. DNA of the CDR3: TGTGCCACCAGCAGAGAAGGGAGGGGGGGGAACGAGCAGTACTTC.

This sequence joins TRBV18 and TRBJ1-1, with D maybe TRBD1 (6 bases). Trimming shortened V by 4 bases and J by 5 bases, and 14 bases separated the two germline ends. The CDR3 is 14 residues long. Per germline, CDR1 KGHSH and CDR2 LQKENI. The CDR3 reads CASSLETGWTEAFF. The CDR3 coding sequence is TGTGCCAGCTCACTCGAGACAGGATGGACTGAAGCTTTCTTT.

The chain carries TRBV6-2 or TRBV6-3 and TRBJ2-6, with TRBD2 matching over 8 bases. V lost 0 bases and J lost 2; bases outside the gene matches: 9. Germline V gives CDR1 MNHEY, CDR2 SVGEGT. The CDR3 sequence is 19 residues long. CDR3 DNA sequence: TGTGCCAGCAGTTACTCGACCGGGGGGGTCCGGACTGGGGCCAACGTCCTGACTTTC. It yields the protein CASSYSTGGVRTGANVLTF.

The rearrangement uses TRBV4-1 and TRBJ1-4, with 7 bases matching TRBD1. This CDR3 has 14 residues. Per the germline V gene, CDR1 is MGHRA and CDR2 is YSYEKL. V was clipped by 3 bases and J by 8 bases; unmatched bases: 6. Written as DNA, the CDR3 is TGCGCCAGCAGCCACCCGAAACAGGGGGAAAAACTGTTTTTT. It codes for CASSHPKQGEKLFF.

The chain links TRBV6-5 to TRBJ2-7, with D possibly matching TRBD2 (6 bases). V was cut by 5 bases and J by 0 bases, with 11 bases left in between. The CDR3 is 14 amino acids. Germline CDR1 MNHEY, CDR2 SVGAGI. For the CDR3, the DNA is TGTGCCAGCAGTCGGGACGGGAGCTCCTACGAGCAGTACTTC. As protein: CASSRDGSSYEQYF.

The chain couples TRBV12-3 or TRBV12-4 to TRBJ2-4; no clear D. Trimming stripped 5 bases from V and 6 bases from J, with 11 bases between. There are 13 residues in the CDR3. CDR3 loop: CASSEPPGNIQYF. CDR3 nucleotides: TGTGCCAGCAGTGAACCCCCAGGAAACATTCAGTACTTC.

The J gene is TRBJ2-7, the V gene TRBV5-4; 13 bases line up with TRBD2. The CDR3 is 16 residues long. With 4 bases clipped from V and 2 bases from J, the junction kept 6 bases outside the gene matches. Germline CDR1 and CDR2: SGHNT and YYREEE (reference sequence). CDR3 region: CASSGELAGGPYEQYF. For the CDR3, the DNA is TGTGCCAGCAGCGGAGAACTAGCGGGAGGGCCCTACGAGCAGTACTTC. The variable domain in full, with the rest retrieved from reference TRBV5-4 and TRBJ2-7, is ETGVTQSPTHLIKTRGQQVTLRCSSQSGHNTVSWYQQALGQGPQFIFQYYREEENGRGNFPPRFSGLQFPNYSSELNVNALELDDSALYLCASSGELAGGPYEQYFGPGTRLTVT.

This clone was detected once. The chain recombines TRBV6-4 with TRBJ2-1; D is possibly TRBD2 (6 bases). The germline V gene encodes CDR1 MRHNA and CDR2 SNTAGT. CDR3 length: 15 residues. Trimming shortened V by 4 bases and J by 5 bases, and 15 bases separated the two germline ends. The CDR3 nucleotides are TGTGCCAGCAGTGCGCCCCAGACTAGAAACAATGAGCAGTTCTTC. The encoded protein is CASSAPQTRNNEQFF.

This clone was counted a few times. The rearrangement joins TRBV11-2 to TRBJ2-3; a weak D match, TRBD2 (7 bases). Per the germline V gene, CDR1 is SGHAT and CDR2 is FQNNGV. The CDR3 spans 14 residues. Trimming removed 6 bases at V and 1 base at J, with 11 bases between. The CDR3 loop is CASREGGRTDTQYF. CDR3 DNA sequence: TGTGCCAGCAGGGAGGGGGGGCGCACAGATACGCAGTATTTT.

This clone was detected only once. CDR3 in DNA: TGTGCCAGCAGCCACACTTTGGGGGCGCAGGTTGAGCAGTTCTTC. Translating gives CASSHTLGAQVEQFF. The chain employs TRBV2 and TRBJ2-1; tentatively, D is TRBD1 (6 bases). The germline gives CDR1 SNHLY, CDR2 FYNNEI. Trimming left V 6 bases short and J 9 bases short, with 21 bases between. This CDR3 is 15 amino acids long.

CDR3 residues: CASSQTANTEAFF. CDR3 nucleotides: TGTGCCAGCAGTCAGACAGCGAACACTGAAGCTTTCTTT. The rearrangement links TRBV6-5 to TRBJ1-1; D is possibly TRBD1 (5 bases). Germline loops: CDR1 MNHEY, CDR2 SVGAGI. V lost 5 bases and J 1 base, leaving 8 bases between the germline ends. CDR3 length equals 13 residues.

The chain links TRBV4-1 to TRBJ2-3; TRBD2 matches 8 bases. Losses at the gene ends were 0 bases for V and 9 bases for J; bases not matched to a gene: 11. This CDR3 comprises 16 residues. CDR1 and CDR2 (germline): MGHRA, YSYEKL. The CDR3 sequence: CASSQDPGLVSSTQYF. The CDR3 DNA sequence: TGCGCCAGCAGCCAAGACCCGGGACTAGTCTCGTCCACGCAGTATTTT.

The chain links TRBV4-3 to TRBJ1-4; tentative D call: TRBD1 (6 bases). In germline, CDR1 is LGHNA, CDR2 YSLEER. The V end was cut by 3 bases, the J end by 3 bases, with 14 bases between. This CDR3 spans 16 amino acids. The CDR3 region has the DNA TGCGCCAGCAGCCAGGGTACAGGGCTTGCTAATGAAAAACTGTTTTTT. Protein product: CASSQGTGLANEKLFF.

The chain couples TRBV9 to TRBJ1-4; 8 nucleotides agree with TRBD1. Trimming at V came to 2 bases and at J to 8 bases, leaving 8 bases not matched to a gene. The CDR3 extends over 15 amino acids. The germline V gene encodes CDR1 SGDLS and CDR2 YYNGEE. The CDR3 loop is CASSVFTGGMEKLFF. CDR3 DNA: TGTGCCAGCAGCGTGTTCACAGGGGGGATGGAAAAACTGTTTTTT.

This sequence joins TRBV4-1 and TRBJ1-2; D perhaps matches TRBD1 (6 bases). The CDR3 consists of 15 residues. Trimming cost V 0 bases and J 2 bases, with 10 bases left between them. Germline V gene data show CDR1 as MGHRA and CDR2 as YSYEKL. The CDR3 sequence is CASSQETGQNYGYTF. The CDR3 bases are TGCGCCAGCAGCCAAGAAACGGGACAAAACTATGGCTACACCTTC.

The gene calls are TRBV23-1 and TRBJ2-7, with a tentative D call TRBD1 (5 bases). TRBV23-1 is an open reading frame whose function is uncertain. There are 13 residues in the CDR3. Trimming removed 7 bases from V and 1 base from J, with 11 bases in between. This CDR3 reads CASTKDSSYEQYF. Here the CDR3 DNA reads TGCGCCAGCACCAAAGACAGTTCCTACGAGCAGTACTTC.

The chain carries TRBV10-3 and TRBJ1-1; perhaps TRBD1 as D (6 bases). Trimming cost V 8 bases and J 10 bases, with 20 bases left between them. The CDR3 loop spans 13 amino acids. The germline V gene has CDR1 ENHRY and CDR2 SYGVKD. The CDR3 region has the DNA TGTGCCATCGGGGGGGCAGGGTCGCTCGGAGCTTTCTTT. Translation: CAIGGAGSLGAFF.

The V call is TRBV29-1, the J call TRBJ1-2; 9 bases align to TRBD1. V gave up 6 bases and J gave up 4 bases; unmatched junction bases: 6. CDR1 and CDR2 from the germline V gene are SQVTM and ANQGSEA. The CDR3 totals 13 residues. The CDR3 reads CSVLDRGTYGYTF. The CDR3 DNA follows: TGCAGCGTCCTGGACAGGGGTACCTATGGCTACACCTTC.

This chain links TRBV11-2 with TRBJ1-2; D possibly corresponds to TRBD1 (5 bases). The ends were cut back, 5 bases at V and 4 bases at J, with 20 bases in the middle. This CDR3 contains 16 residues. The germline gives CDR1 SGHAT, CDR2 FQNNGV. The CDR3 spells CASSRGGAEVAYGYTF. As DNA, the CDR3 is TGTGCCAGCAGCCGGGGGGGAGCAGAGGTGGCCTATGGCTACACCTTC.

V is TRBV28 and J is TRBJ1-1, with no clear D. The CDR3 has 14 amino acids. V lost 2 bases, J lost 1 base, and 8 bases lay in between. Germline lookup yields CDR1 MDHEN and CDR2 SYDVKM. The CDR3 loop reads CASSLISKNTEAFF. For the CDR3, the DNA is TGTGCCAGCAGTTTAATTTCTAAGAACACTGAAGCTTTCTTT.

The V call is TRBV5-1, the J call TRBJ1-1; D remains unclear. CDR3 size: 14 residues. Germline-derived CDR1 and CDR2 are SGHRS and YFSETQ. Trimming took 0 bases from V and 0 from J, leaving 6 bases between them. The CDR3 protein is CASSLDSLNTEAFF. CDR3 DNA: TGCGCCAGCAGCTTGGACAGCTTGAACACTGAAGCTTTCTTT.

The V call is TRBV30, the J call TRBJ1-3, with D possibly TRBD1 on 6 matching bases. The CDR3 consists of 16 residues. From germline, CDR1 is GTSNPN and CDR2 SVGIG (reference sequence). V was cut by 4 bases and J by 0 bases, with 16 bases left in between. The CDR3 sequence is CAWNRGHLLSGNTIYF. CDR3 nucleotides: TGTGCCTGGAATAGGGGACACCTCCTCTCTGGAAACACCATATATTTT.

This clone was observed a handful of times. The chain has TRBV7-2 and TRBJ2-2, with 7 bases fitting TRBD2. Per the germline V gene, CDR1 is SGHTA and CDR2 is FQGNSA. V dropped 0 bases and J dropped 3; count of bases not matched to a gene: 1. The CDR3 has 15 residues. The CDR3 region is CASSLALADTGELFF. The CDR3 DNA follows: TGTGCCAGCAGCTTAGCCCTAGCGGACACCGGGGAGCTGTTTTTT.

The chain recombines TRBV6-1 with TRBJ1-5, with TRBD1 matching 9 bases. The CDR3 spans 16 residues. The germline V gene encodes CDR1 MNHNS and CDR2 SASEGT. Trimming took 4 bases from V and 3 from J; bases not matched to a gene: 7. CDR3 in amino acids: CASSGRDRAFNQPQHF. The CDR3 region has the DNA TGTGCCAGCAGTGGCCGGGACAGGGCCTTCAATCAGCCCCAGCATTTT.